The 24 T cell receptor beta chains reported below all come from one sample, sequenced in a study of T-cell memory formation after mild COVID-19. TCRdb fed the 5' RACE reads into MiXCR, producing one record per CDR3 protein. The sample yields hundreds of thousands of distinct CDR3 sequences, over 25% seen once. The sample consisted of PBMCs or a T cell subset sorted from them (not recorded which). These receptors all come from an adult woman who had mild COVID-19 (a few samples of this study predate the infection). Cell type and time point are not known.

This chain connects TRBV12-3 or TRBV12-4 to TRBJ1-1, with D possibly matching TRBD1 (6 bases). The CDR3 length is 15 residues. Trimming took 5 bases from V and 1 from J, leaving 14 bases between them. The CDR3 coding sequence is TGTGCCAGCAGTGCATTGGGCAGGGGGAACACTGAAGCTTTCTTT. Translation gives CASSALGRGNTEAFF.

The gene calls are TRBV20-1 and TRBJ1-2; TRBD1 aligns across 8 bases. There are 13 residues in the CDR3. The J segment lost 6 bases and the V segment lost 1 base, leaving 4 bases of the junction unmatched. CDR1 is DFQATT, CDR2 SNEGSKA, per germline (reference sequence). The CDR3 sequence is CSARATGANGYTF. CDR3 DNA sequence: TGCAGTGCTAGAGCGACAGGGGCGAATGGCTACACCTTC.

This clonotype was picked up a small number of times. The chain uses TRBV9 and TRBJ1-2, with D perhaps TRBD1 (6 bases). Trimming stripped 0 bases from V and 2 bases from J, with 14 bases between. CDR1 and CDR2 from the germline V gene are SGDLS and YYNGEE. CDR3 size: 16 residues. CDR3 amino acids: CASSVGGGRGNYGYTF. CDR3 bases: TGTGCCAGCAGCGTAGGTGGGGGGCGCGGGAACTATGGCTACACCTTC.

The chain carries TRBV4-2 and TRBJ2-5; 11 bases line up with TRBD2. The CDR3 consists of 16 residues. V was clipped by 4 bases and J by 5 bases; unmatched bases: 9. CDR1 is LGHNA and CDR2 is YNFKEQ in the germline V gene. This CDR3 is CASSRLLAGVGETQYF. CDR3 bases: TGTGCCAGCAGCCGATTACTAGCGGGGGTTGGGGAGACCCAGTACTTC.

This clonotype was counted at least ten times. This chain joins TRBV3-1 and TRBJ2-1; 9 nucleotides agree with TRBD1. J was trimmed by 8 bases and V by 3 bases; bases with no gene match: 8. In germline, CDR1 is LGHDT, CDR2 YNNKEL (reference sequence). This CDR3 spans 15 amino acids. CDR3 in DNA: TGTGCCAGCAGCCACGGACAGGGGCTTGTGGATGAGCAGTTCTTC. The encoded protein is CASSHGQGLVDEQFF.

This clonotype was recorded a few times. This chain uses TRBV12-3 or TRBV12-4 with TRBJ2-5, with 8 bases lining up with TRBD2. Trimming removed 6 bases from V and 5 bases from J; junction bases left unmatched: 11. The CDR3 is 15 amino acids. This CDR3 reads CASRYAGGRRETQYF. For the CDR3, the DNA is TGTGCCAGCAGATACGCGGGGGGCAGGAGGGAGACCCAGTACTTC.

The genes are TRBV15 and TRBJ1-2; D ambiguous. Trimming took off 3 bases at V and 3 bases at J, with 8 bases between the two ends. There are 13 residues in the CDR3. Germline loops: CDR1 LNHNV, CDR2 YYDKDF (reference sequence). The CDR3 DNA reads TGTGCCACCAGCAGGAACGGGTACTATGGCTACACCTTC. Amino acid sequence: CATSRNGYYGYTF. Filled out from reference TRBV15 and TRBJ1-2, the complete variable domain reads DAMVIQNPRYQVTQFGKPVTLSCSQTLNHNVMYWYQQKSSQAPKLLFHYYDKDFNNEADTPDNFQSRRPNTSFCFLDIRSPGLGDTAMYLCATSRNGYYGYTFGSGTRLTVV.

V and J are TRBV7-2 and TRBJ1-6; D may be TRBD1 (5 bases). V was pared by 2 bases and J by 7 bases, with 9 bases between. The CDR3 has 14 amino acids. CDR1 SGHTA and CDR2 FQGNSA come from the germline V gene. The CDR3 DNA follows: TGTGCCAGCAGCTTACGTCGACAGAATTCACCCCTCCACTTT. Protein sequence: CASSLRRQNSPLHF.

This clonotype came up many times. J is TRBJ2-7 and V is TRBV29-1; 8 positions agree with TRBD1. V shed 2 bases, J shed 2 bases, and the junction held 5 bases outside the gene matches. This CDR3 region has 14 residues. Germline V gene sequence: CDR1 SQVTM, CDR2 ANQGSEA. This CDR3 is CSVERTGSPYEQYF. In DNA form, the CDR3 reads TGCAGCGTTGAAAGGACAGGGTCACCCTACGAGCAGTACTTC.

The V call is TRBV5-5, the J call TRBJ2-3; no clear D. Germline V gene lookup returns CDR1 SGHKS and CDR2 YYEKEE (reference sequence). The CDR3 is 15 residues long. Trimming removed 2 bases from V and 1 base from J, with 11 bases in between. In nucleotides, the CDR3 is TGTGCCAGCAGCTTCCCCCTGGATGGCACAGATACGCAGTATTTT. It is translated as CASSFPLDGTDTQYF.

The J gene is TRBJ1-1, the V gene TRBV29-1; D ambiguous. V was pared by 7 bases and J by 2 bases, with 8 bases between. The germline gives CDR1 SQVTM, CDR2 ANQGSEA. The CDR3 is 11 residues long. CDR3 protein: CSAQINTEAFF. The CDR3 nucleotides are TGCAGCGCCCAGATAAACACTGAAGCTTTCTTT.

This clonotype showed up just a few times. The V and J genes are TRBV12-3 or TRBV12-4 and TRBJ2-3; D not resolved. The V end was cut by 2 bases, the J end by 4 bases, with 16 bases between. The CDR3 runs 16 residues. CDR3 nucleotides: TGTGCCAGCAGTTTAAATTGGGTAGGAGAGGCAGATACGCAGTATTTT. Encoded protein: CASSLNWVGEADTQYF.

This clonotype appeared a few times. V is TRBV19 and J is TRBJ1-1, with D perhaps TRBD1 (5 bases). Trimming removed 7 bases from V and 4 bases from J, with 19 bases in between. Germline assignment: CDR1 LNHDA and CDR2 SQIVND (reference sequence). The CDR3 has 15 amino acids. As DNA, the CDR3 is TGTGCCAGTACCCTAGGAGGCGGGGGGATCACTGAAGCTTTCTTT. It encodes CASTLGGGGITEAFF.

The CDR3 sequence: CASSQTSASYNEQFF. The DNA of the CDR3 is TGCGCCAGCAGCCAGACTAGTGCCTCCTACAATGAGCAGTTCTTC. The chain couples TRBV5-1 to TRBJ2-1; a possible D gene is TRBD2 (6 bases). V was shortened by 4 bases and J by 0 bases, with 11 bases between the two germline ends. The CDR3 sequence is 15 residues long. Germline lookup yields CDR1 SGHRS and CDR2 YFSETQ.

This chain connects TRBV5-1 to TRBJ2-7, with 11 nucleotides matching TRBD1. The ends lost 4 bases at V and 4 bases at J; junction bases unmatched: 10. This CDR3 has 16 residues. Per the germline V gene, CDR1 is SGHRS and CDR2 is YFSETQ. CDR3 sequence (DNA): TGCGCCAGCAGCCCACTCGGCGGACAGGGGGCTTACGAGCAGTACTTC. Translating it yields CASSPLGGQGAYEQYF.

This clonotype showed up many times. The chain has TRBV12-3 or TRBV12-4 and TRBJ2-5, with D tentatively TRBD1 or TRBD2 (5 bases each). The CDR3 has 15 amino acids. V was clipped by 3 bases and J by 1 base, with 12 bases between them. The CDR3 DNA is TGTGCCAGCAGTTTGGTTAGTGGGACCCAAGAGACCCAGTACTTC. Its protein product is CASSLVSGTQETQYF.

In DNA, the CDR3 is TGCGCCAGCAGCCAAGGTCCGACCAGCGGGGGATCCTACGAGCAGTACTTC. This encodes CASSQGPTSGGSYEQYF. V usage is TRBV4-1 and J usage is TRBJ2-7; 8 nucleotides line up with TRBD2. This CDR3 comprises 17 residues. CDR1 is MGHRA, CDR2 YSYEKL, per germline. V gave up 1 base and J gave up 1 base; unmatched junction bases: 9.

This rearrangement joins TRBV6-6 to TRBJ1-2; TRBD1 is a possible D gene (5 bases). V was clipped by 7 bases and J by 0 bases, with 12 bases between them. This CDR3 comprises 14 residues. The V gene's germline CDR1 is MNHNY and CDR2 SVGAGI (reference sequence). Written as DNA, the CDR3 is TGTGCCAGCAACTTACGGGGGACTAACTATGGCTACACCTTC. Protein product: CASNLRGTNYGYTF.

CDR3 in DNA: TGTGCCAGCAGCGCCCACCGACTGAACTACGAGCAGTACTTC. Its protein product is CASSAHRLNYEQYF. The chain joins TRBV7-2 to TRBJ2-7, with no clear D. Deletions cut 5 bases from V and 3 bases from J, with 14 bases between. Germline CDR1 and CDR2: SGHTA and FQGNSA. The CDR3 covers 14 residues.

The CDR3 is CASSAPAGANVLTF. CDR3 nucleotides: TGTGCCAGCAGCGCTCCGGCTGGGGCCAACGTCCTGACTTTC. The gene calls are TRBV9 and TRBJ2-6; D unresolved. V was cut by 3 bases and J by 2 bases, with 6 bases left in between. This CDR3 region has 14 residues. Germline CDR1 SGDLS, CDR2 YYNGEE.

The chain recombines TRBV5-1 with TRBJ2-2; D perhaps matches TRBD2 (5 bases). This CDR3 is built from 18 residues. Trimming stripped 0 bases from V and 1 base from J, with 16 bases between. CDR1 is SGHRS and CDR2 is YFSETQ in the germline V gene. CDR3 region: CASSLAGSGEGNTGELFF. The CDR3 nucleotides read TGCGCCAGCAGCTTGGCCGGTTCCGGGGAAGGGAACACCGGGGAGCTGTTTTTT.

The CDR3 DNA is TGTGCCAGCAGCTTGAATGTCTACGGGGGACAGTACTTC. This sequence encodes CASSLNVYGGQYF. J is TRBJ2-7 and V is TRBV7-2; a possible D gene is TRBD2 (6 bases). This CDR3 is built from 13 residues. The V gene lost 3 bases and the J gene lost 10 bases, with 16 bases spanning the gap. CDR1 is SGHTA and CDR2 is FQGNSA in the germline V gene.

This chain's CDR3 is CSARRDRAGTEAFF. For the CDR3, the DNA is TGCAGTGCTAGAAGGGACAGGGCTGGCACTGAAGCTTTCTTT. The chain joins TRBV20-1 to TRBJ1-1; 9 bases line up with TRBD1. The ends lost 2 bases at V and 4 bases at J; junction bases unmatched: 5. Germline CDR1 reads DFQATT; CDR2 reads SNEGSKA (reference sequence). The CDR3 is 14 residues long.

J is TRBJ2-3 and V is TRBV19; 8 bases match TRBD2. CDR3 size: 15 residues. Germline-derived CDR1 and CDR2 are LNHDA and SQIVND (reference sequence). J was trimmed by 2 bases and V by 9 bases; bases with no gene match: 10. The CDR3 sequence is CASTRQRGSTDTQYF. The CDR3 DNA follows: TGTGCCAGCACTAGACAGCGGGGGTCCACAGATACGCAGTATTTT.